This is a list of T cell receptor beta chains from one sample in a study of blood T cell repertoires in COVID-19. Produced via immunoSEQ multiplex PCR; TCRdb's table is partial and in-frame only. This sample has 35,000 to 45,000 clones, with about nine tenths found just once. Material: peripheral blood. The receptors here all came from a human donor in a cohort sampled during active COVID-19. CDR3s include the opening cysteine and the closing phenylalanine or tryptophan. A D gene is named only where the DNA matches it firmly. Some rows mark clone size as missing; the rest say once, few, many or name a class of expanded clone.

j_call clone_size v_call d_call cdr3_aa cdr3_nt
TRBJ2-5 once TRBV6-5 . CASSYDYQETQYF TGTGCCAGCAGTTACGACTACCAAGAGACCCAGTACTTC
TRBJ2-7 . TRBV7-3 TRBD1 CASSSGQGLAYEQYF TGTGCCAGCAGCTCGGGACAGGGCTTAGCCTACGAGCAGTACTTC
TRBJ2-7 once TRBV6-5 . CASSYAGEGYEQYF TGTGCCAGCAGTTACGCAGGGGAAGGCTACGAGCAGTACTTC
TRBJ1-2 once TRBV4-3 . CASSQAQGNGYTF TGCGCCAGCAGCCAAGCCCAGGGTAATGGCTACACCTTC
TRBJ1-3 . TRBV5-1 . CASSPNAENTIYF TGCGCCAGCAGCCCCAATGCGGAAAACACCATATATTTT
TRBJ1-2 once TRBV6-5 . CASSYQGSYYGYTF TGTGCCAGCAGTTACCAGGGTTCTTACTATGGCTACACCTTC
TRBJ1-2 once TRBV28 . CASSLRGSYGYTF TGTGCCAGCAGTTTGAGGGGGAGCTATGGCTACACCTTC
TRBJ1-6 . TRBV5-5 . CASSFGGQGSPLHF TGTGCCAGCAGCTTCGGTGGGCAGGGCTCACCCCTCCACTTT
TRBJ1-1 . TRBV23-1 . CASEDSLNTEAFF TGCGCCAGCGAGGACAGCTTGAACACTGAAGCTTTCTTT
TRBJ2-3 . TRBV19 TRBD2 CASSLGLAGHSTDTQYF TGTGCCAGTAGTCTCGGACTAGCGGGACATAGCACAGATACGCAGTATTTT
TRBJ1-3 . TRBV7-9 . CASSSQVFLSGNTIYF TGTGCCAGCAGCTCTCAGGTTTTCCTCTCTGGAAACACCATATATTTT
TRBJ1-2 . TRBV7-2 . CASSFGRARGYTF TGTGCCAGCAGCTTCGGCAGGGCGAGGGGCTACACCTTC
TRBJ2-3 . TRBV2 . CASSEGGRTGTDTQYF TGTGCCAGCAGTGAGGGGGGGCGAACCGGCACAGATACGCAGTATTTT
TRBJ2-7 . TRBV10-2 TRBD2 CASRTGLAGGGFPEQYF TGCGCCAGCAGAACGGGACTAGCGGGGGGCGGTTTTCCCGAGCAGTACTTC
TRBJ1-1 . TRBV7-2 TRBD1 CASSLDSRTGGEAFF TGTGCCAGCAGCTTAGATTCCAGGACAGGGGGTGAAGCTTTCTTT
TRBJ1-5 . TRBV10-3 TRBD1 CAISEAGGSSNQPQHF TGTGCCATCAGTGAGGCAGGGGGCAGCAGCAATCAGCCCCAGCATTTT
TRBJ1-1 . TRBV6-6 . CASSYEENTEAFF TGTGCCAGCAGTTACGAGGAGAACACTGAAGCTTTCTTT
TRBJ1-6 . TRBV4-3 . CASSQDRDAGNSPLHF TGCGCCAGCAGCCAAGACCGGGACGCGGGGAATTCACCCCTCCACTTT
TRBJ2-3 . TRBV2 TRBD1 CASRRDREDTQYF TGTGCCAGCAGGCGGGACAGGGAGGATACGCAGTATTTT
TRBJ2-5 . TRBV7-2 TRBD1 CASSLAGGTKTQYF TGTGCCAGCAGCCTCGCAGGGGGCACAAAGACCCAGTACTTC
TRBJ2-3 . TRBV7-5 . CARSLESTLGGLAGGTEDTQYF TGTGCCAGAAGCTTAGAGTCCACACTGGGGGGACTAGCGGGGGGAACGGAGGATACGCAGTATTTT
TRBJ2-7 few TRBV27 . CATATGIRPYEQYF TGTGCCACCGCCACAGGGATCAGGCCCTACGAGCAGTACTTC
TRBJ2-7 . TRBV29-1 TRBD1 CSAGQDSYEQYF TGCAGCGCTGGACAGGATTCCTACGAGCAGTACTTC
TRBJ1-4 . TRBV15 . CATSTGTTNEKLFF TGTGCCACCAGCACGGGGACAACTAATGAAAAACTGTTTTTT
TRBJ2-7 few TRBV4-3 TRBD1 CASSQDPGTGGSEQYF TGCGCCAGCAGCCAAGATCCCGGGACAGGGGGGAGTGAGCAGTACTTC
TRBJ2-3 . TRBV3-1/TRBV3-2 . CASSQGLVYGTDTQYF TGTGCCAGCAGCCAAGGACTAGTTTATGGCACAGATACGCAGTATTTT
TRBJ1-3 . TRBV6-2/TRBV6-3 . CASSYVLRNRYSGNTIYF TGTGCCAGCAGTTACGTTTTGAGGAACCGCTACTCTGGAAACACCATATATTTT